Shown below are 29 T cell receptor beta chains from a single sample sequenced in a study of blood T cells in healthy people across ages. The use of a sample-barcoded 5' primer and a J-beta primer mix characterized a second PCR of roughly 6 to 11 cycles. TCRdb re-analysed the 5' RACE reads in MiXCR, keeping a single row per CDR3 protein. The sample shows more than 1,000,000 distinct CDR3 sequences, around 25% of them seen only once. The same sample was also used in a study of T cells of mothers and their children.

Sequencing was done on a sample of blood. Every receptor here comes from a girl under 10 years old in good health.

This clonotype was seen more than once but under ten times. This chain links TRBV7-9 with TRBJ1-2; D is possibly TRBD1 (5 bases). Germline V lookup: CDR1 SEHNR, CDR2 FQNEAQ (reference sequence). This CDR3 has 17 residues. V gave up 5 bases and J gave up 7 bases, with 26 bases separating them. The CDR3 loop is CASSPESLLLSRAGYTF. The CDR3 nucleotides are TGTGCCAGCAGCCCAGAGTCGCTCCTTCTAAGCAGGGCTGGCTACACCTTC.

The rearrangement uses TRBV2 and TRBJ1-5; D is unresolved. V lost 6 bases, J lost 1 base, and 10 bases lay in between. The CDR3 contains 14 residues. CDR1 and CDR2 from the germline V gene are SNHLY and FYNNEI. The CDR3, as DNA: TGTGCCAGCAGATTTCCTTTCAGCAATCAGCCCCAGCATTTT. Its translation is CASRFPFSNQPQHF.

This clonotype was counted between two and nine times. The chain has TRBV7-8 and TRBJ2-7, with TRBD2 identical over 8 bases. The end of the DNA is better explained by TRBJ2-1, so the J call may be wrong. The CDR3 extends over 18 amino acids. Germline V lookup: CDR1 SGHVS, CDR2 FQNEAQ. The DNA of the CDR3 is TGTGCCAGCAGTCGAAACGGACTAGCCTCCGGTTTCTACAATGAGCAGTTCTTC. Translating it yields CASSRNGLASGFYNEQFF.

This sequence joins TRBV3-1 and TRBJ1-2; D uncertain. This CDR3 is 16 amino acids long. The ends were cut back, 3 bases at V and 5 bases at J, with 19 bases in the middle. CDR1 is LGHDT and CDR2 is YNNKEL in the germline V gene (reference sequence). The CDR3 sequence: CASSHVEARGIYGYTF. In nucleotides, the CDR3 is TGTGCCAGCAGCCATGTCGAGGCGCGGGGAATTTATGGCTACACCTTC.

This chain uses TRBV28 with TRBJ2-7; 9 bases fit TRBD1. With 2 bases clipped from V and 3 bases from J, the junction kept 8 bases outside the gene matches. The CDR3 totals 16 residues. Germline-derived CDR1 and CDR2 are MDHEN and SYDVKM. CDR3 protein: CASSLPKGQGIYEQYF. Written as DNA, the CDR3 is TGTGCCAGCAGTTTACCCAAAGGACAGGGGATCTACGAGCAGTACTTC.

V usage is TRBV11-2 and J usage is TRBJ2-3, with TRBD2 matching over 12 bases. CDR1 is SGHAT, CDR2 FQNNGV, per germline. This CDR3 is built from 16 residues. The junction had 6 bases not matched to a gene; V was cut back by 5 bases and J by 3 bases. The CDR3: CASSRLAGVGTDTQYF. CDR3 bases: TGTGCCAGCAGCCGACTAGCGGGAGTAGGGACAGATACGCAGTATTTT. Drawing the rest from reference TRBV11-2 and TRBJ2-3, the complete variable domain is EAGVAQSPRYKIIEKRQSVAFWCNPISGHATLYWYQQILGQGPKLLIQFQNNGVVDDSQLPKDRFSAERLKGVDSTLKIQPAKLEDSAVYLCASSRLAGVGTDTQYFGPGTRLTVL.

The chain links TRBV20-1 to TRBJ2-7; D is unresolved. Trimming shortened V by 1 base and J by 0 bases, and 7 bases separated the two germline ends. Germline V gene sequence: CDR1 DFQATT, CDR2 SNEGSKA (reference sequence). The CDR3 sequence is 13 residues long. In nucleotides, the CDR3 is TGCAGTGCTAGAGGGGTCAGCTCCTACGAGCAGTACTTC. It codes for CSARGVSSYEQYF.

Concerning this clonotype: One end of the junction is discordant with germline, which a read error may explain. V is TRBV4-2 and J is TRBJ2-1; D might be TRBD1 (6 bases). Germline V gives CDR1 LGHNA, CDR2 YNFKEQ. This CDR3 region has 14 residues. The CDR3 loop reads CASSQVGGYNGQFF. For the CDR3, the DNA is TGTGCCAGCAGCCAAGTTGGGGGCTACAATGGGCAGTTCTTC.

This chain connects TRBV11-2 to TRBJ2-5; 8 bases line up with TRBD2. The J call is doubtful: the DNA matches TRBJ2-7 better. The CDR3 totals 13 residues. Germline CDR1 and CDR2: SGHAT and FQNNGV. Here the CDR3 reads CASNGGGRVEQYF. The CDR3 DNA sequence: TGTGCCAGCAACGGCGGGGGGCGCGTCGAGCAGTACTTC.

The rearrangement uses TRBV2 and TRBJ1-2, with a weak D call TRBD1 (6 bases). Germline CDR1 reads SNHLY; CDR2 reads FYNNEI. The CDR3 has 15 residues. V was clipped by 4 bases and J by 2 bases, with 14 bases between them. For the CDR3, the DNA is TGTGCCAGCAGTGGGTCAACAGGGTTCAACTATGGCTACACCTTC. It translates to CASSGSTGFNYGYTF.

This chain joins TRBV3-1 and TRBJ2-5, with D possibly TRBD2 on 5 matching bases. Germline V gene sequence: CDR1 LGHDT, CDR2 YNNKEL (reference sequence). The CDR3 has 16 residues. Trimming shortened V by 2 bases and J by 1 base, and 14 bases separated the two germline ends. CDR3 in DNA: TGTGCCAGCAGCCAAAAAGGAAACGGACTCCAAGAGACCCAGTACTTC. The encoded protein is CASSQKGNGLQETQYF.

The gene calls are TRBV10-3 and TRBJ2-7; 8 nucleotides match TRBD1. Germline CDR1 ENHRY, CDR2 SYGVKD. V lost 7 bases and J lost 7; bases outside the gene matches: 9. This CDR3 comprises 13 residues. Here the CDR3 DNA reads TGTGCCATCACCCTGGACAGGGAGAGTGAGCAGTACTTC. This codes for CAITLDRESEQYF.

This clonotype was seen a few times. This chain joins TRBV7-9 and TRBJ2-7; perhaps TRBD1 as D (5 bases). Germline-derived CDR1 and CDR2 are SEHNR and FQNEAQ (reference sequence). CDR3 length: 12 residues. V lost 5 bases, J lost 5 bases, and 10 bases lay in between. The DNA of the CDR3 is TGTGCCAGCAGCCACACAGGAGACGAGCAGTACTTC. It specifies CASSHTGDEQYF. The variable domain in full, completed from reference TRBV7-9 and TRBJ2-7, reads DTGVSQNPRHKITKRGQNVTFRCDPISEHNRLYWYRQTLGQGPEFLTYFQNEAQLEKSRLLSDRFSAERPKGSFSTLEIQRTEQGDSAMYLCASSHTGDEQYFGPGTRLTVT.

The chain has TRBV5-1 and TRBJ2-3, with TRBD1 identical over 7 bases. CDR1 is SGHRS, CDR2 YFSETQ, per germline. The CDR3 is made up of 13 amino acids. V was pared by 3 bases and J by 5 bases, with 3 bases of the junction left unmatched. The CDR3 sequence: CASSWGQQDTQYF. The CDR3 DNA reads as TGCGCCAGCAGCTGGGGACAGCAAGATACGCAGTATTTT.

This sequence joins TRBV7-8 and TRBJ2-5, with TRBD2 matching 8 bases. With V trimmed by 7 bases and J by 5 bases, 9 bases remained unmatched. Germline V CDR1 and CDR2: SGHVS, FQNEAQ. CDR3 length equals 14 residues. The CDR3 loop is CASIMTSARETQYF. CDR3 in DNA: TGTGCCAGCATCATGACTAGCGCCCGGGAGACCCAGTACTTC. The variable domain in full, with the rest retrieved from reference TRBV7-8 and TRBJ2-5, is GAGVSQSPRYKVAKRGQDVALRCDPISGHVSLFWYQQALGQGPEFLTYFQNEAQLDKSGLPSDRFFAERPEGSVSTLKIQRTQQEDSAVYLCASIMTSARETQYFGPGTRLLVL.

The J gene is TRBJ2-1, the V gene TRBV6-2 or TRBV6-3; tentatively, D is TRBD1 or TRBD2 (6 bases each). Trimming cost V 8 bases and J 7 bases, with 21 bases left between them. The CDR3 is 15 residues long. Per the germline V gene, CDR1 is MNHEY and CDR2 is SVGEGT. The CDR3 spells CASWSSGGGGNEQFF. CDR3 DNA: TGTGCCAGCTGGTCGTCGGGCGGAGGGGGGAATGAGCAGTTCTTC.

The chain carries TRBV6-1 and TRBJ2-1; 8 bases map to TRBD2. This CDR3 is built from 16 residues. The germline gives CDR1 MNHNS, CDR2 SASEGT. The V gene end was trimmed by 2 bases and the J gene end by 4 bases; junction bases not matched to a gene: 7. The CDR3 protein is CASSELRGALYNEQFF. The CDR3 nucleotides are TGTGCCAGCAGTGAACTGCGGGGGGCCCTGTACAATGAGCAGTTCTTC.

V gene TRBV7-9 combines with J gene TRBJ1-5, with D hard to call. This CDR3 spans 13 amino acids. V was pared by 11 bases and J by 2 bases, with 13 bases between. Germline V CDR1 and CDR2: SEHNR, FQNEAQ (reference sequence). CDR3 residues: CAVGTDRNQPQHF. CDR3 bases: TGTGCCGTGGGCACTGACCGCAATCAGCCCCAGCATTTT.

The table lists this clonotype with a few counts. V is TRBV4-2 and J is TRBJ2-1, with TRBD2 matching over 12 bases. TRBJ2-5 matches the DNA end more closely, so the J call is doubtful. Looked up from germline, CDR1 is LGHNA and CDR2 is YNFKEQ. The length of the CDR3 is 15 residues. CDR3 loop: CASNLAGGNQETQYF. The DNA for the CDR3 is TGTGCCAGCAACCTAGCGGGGGGGAATCAAGAGACCCAGTACTTC.

V usage is TRBV15 and J usage is TRBJ2-5, with D perhaps matching TRBD1 or TRBD2 (6 bases each). V was trimmed by 0 bases and J by 5 bases, leaving 13 bases between them. CDR1 LNHNV and CDR2 YYDKDF come from the germline V gene (reference sequence). The CDR3 sequence is 15 residues long. As DNA, the CDR3 is TGTGCCACCAGCAGAGATAGGGGGGTTCAGGAGACCCAGTACTTC. Translating gives CATSRDRGVQETQYF.

The rearrangement joins TRBV29-1 to TRBJ2-1; D is possibly TRBD1 (5 bases). Germline CDR1 reads SQVTM; CDR2 reads ANQGSEA. The CDR3 length is 11 residues. V was clipped by 3 bases and J by 8 bases, with 8 bases between them. CDR3 sequence (DNA): TGCAGCGTTGACAGGGCGGATGAGCAGTTCTTC. This codes for CSVDRADEQFF.

This clonotype appeared a few times. The rearrangement joins TRBV25-1 to TRBJ1-2; D uncertain. Germline V gene lookup returns CDR1 MGHDK and CDR2 SYGVNS. This CDR3 has 15 residues. V lost 7 bases, J lost 0 bases, and 15 bases lay in between. In DNA form, the CDR3 reads TGTGCCAGCACGCCGGCGGGAGCAGCTAACTATGGCTACACCTTC. This codes for CASTPAGAANYGYTF.

This clonotype has just one count. The chain employs TRBV15 and TRBJ2-3; D possibly corresponds to TRBD1 (6 bases). Germline V gene lookup returns CDR1 LNHNV and CDR2 YYDKDF (reference sequence). This CDR3 contains 17 residues. Trimming removed 2 bases from V and 0 bases from J, with 15 bases in between. CDR3 in DNA: TGTGCCACCAGCAGACTAGCAGGTGGGACAAGCACAGATACGCAGTATTTT. Amino acid sequence: CATSRLAGGTSTDTQYF.

This clonotype was seen a few times. The chain combines TRBV12-5 with TRBJ1-5; D not certain. The length of the CDR3 is 16 residues. The V end was cut by 0 bases, the J end by 7 bases, with 16 bases between. Germline assignment: CDR1 LGHNT and CDR2 FRNRAP. The CDR3 sequence is CASGLVLGSSLQPQHF. The CDR3 DNA sequence: TGTGCTAGTGGTTTGGTACTAGGTTCCAGCCTGCAGCCCCAGCATTTT.

This clonotype was counted only a few times. CDR3 bases: TGTGCCAGCAGTCTCATAGGGACAGGCCTGCTGGTGGGCAATGGCTACACCTTC. Translated: CASSLIGTGLLVGNGYTF. This chain links TRBV6-1 with TRBJ1-2; TRBD1 aligns across 8 bases. Looked up from germline, CDR1 is MNHNS and CDR2 is SASEGT. The trim removed 5 bases at V and 6 bases at J, leaving 20 bases unmatched. The CDR3 contains 18 residues.

This clonotype has only a few counts. This chain joins TRBV4-1 and TRBJ2-5; D uncertain. The CDR3 spans 13 residues. Trimming pared 4 bases from V and 11 bases from J, leaving 17 bases between. Per the germline V gene, CDR1 is MGHRA and CDR2 is YSYEKL. The CDR3 region has the DNA TGCGCCAGCAGCCGCCTTTTTGACGACAAGCAGTACTTC. Translated, it gives CASSRLFDDKQYF.

This clonotype was seen more than once but under ten times. CDR3 region: CASSFVQGTFF. The CDR3 coding sequence is TGTGCCAGCAGCTTTGTGCAGGGTACGTTCTTC. The rearrangement links TRBV7-2 to TRBJ2-1; D possibly corresponds to TRBD1 (5 bases). Germline assignment: CDR1 SGHTA and CDR2 FQGNSA. Trimming took off 3 bases at V and 15 bases at J, with 12 bases between the two ends. This CDR3 has 11 amino acids.

The chain carries TRBV28 and TRBJ2-5; weak D call: TRBD1 (6 bases). The J call may be incorrect, as the DNA end agrees better with TRBJ2-1. The CDR3 covers 15 residues. In germline, CDR1 is MDHEN, CDR2 SYDVKM. CDR3 sequence (DNA): TGTGCCAGCAGTTTTAGCAGGGGACCCTCCAATGAGCAGTTCTTC. Protein sequence: CASSFSRGPSNEQFF.

This clonotype was seen more than once but under ten times. The chain recombines TRBV7-2 with TRBJ2-7, with 10 bases that match TRBD1. Per germline, CDR1 SGHTA and CDR2 FQGNSA. With V trimmed by 5 bases and J by 6 bases, 10 bases remained unmatched. This CDR3 is 15 amino acids long. The CDR3 sequence: CASSLNRDRGGEQYF. The DNA for the CDR3 is TGTGCCAGCAGCCTAAATCGGGACAGGGGTGGCGAGCAGTACTTC.